The source of this T cell receptor (beta chain) is a study of tumor and adjacent non-tumor tissue in lung cancer. Study as a whole: Patients comprised eleven to twelve adenocarcinoma, a couple of squamous cell carcinoma and 1 small cell lung cancer. Whole-study findings and limits: Significantly higher TCR diversity was found in tumor than normal lung.

There are a few counts of this clonotype. Its antigen is undetermined. This could be a read error, since a much larger clone is one nucleotide away. CDR3 size: 12 residues. Germline assignment: CDR1 SQVTM and CDR2 ANQGSEA. TCRbeta libraries were built with three rounds of nested PCR, modified from ARM-PCR. TCRdb re-called the multiplex PCR reads with MiXCR, one entry per CDR3 protein. The sample includes roughly 44,000 distinct CDR3 sequences, around 62% of them seen just once. The template was RNA from unsorted bulk tissue. More than 3 cm separated this lung sample from the edge of the tumor. Specimen: distant non-tumor lung tissue. This rearrangement joins TRBV29-1 to TRBJ1-1; maybe TRBD1 (6 bases). The clonotype originates from a woman between 35 and 50 years old with non-small cell lung cancer. CDR3 DNA sequence: TGCGGCGTTGTACAGGGACGGACTGAAGCTTTCTTT. Protein product: CGVVQGRTEAFF.